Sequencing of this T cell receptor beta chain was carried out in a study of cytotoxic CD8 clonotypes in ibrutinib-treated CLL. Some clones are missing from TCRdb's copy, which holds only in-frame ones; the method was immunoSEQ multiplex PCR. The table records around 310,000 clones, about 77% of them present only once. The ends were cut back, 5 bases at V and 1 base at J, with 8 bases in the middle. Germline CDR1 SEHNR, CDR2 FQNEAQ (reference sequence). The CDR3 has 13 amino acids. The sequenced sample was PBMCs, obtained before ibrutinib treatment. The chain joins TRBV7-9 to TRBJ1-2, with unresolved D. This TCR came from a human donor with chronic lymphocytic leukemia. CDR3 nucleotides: TGTGCCAGCAGCCCGGCCGGTAACTATGGCTACACCTTC. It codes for CASSPAGNYGYTF.